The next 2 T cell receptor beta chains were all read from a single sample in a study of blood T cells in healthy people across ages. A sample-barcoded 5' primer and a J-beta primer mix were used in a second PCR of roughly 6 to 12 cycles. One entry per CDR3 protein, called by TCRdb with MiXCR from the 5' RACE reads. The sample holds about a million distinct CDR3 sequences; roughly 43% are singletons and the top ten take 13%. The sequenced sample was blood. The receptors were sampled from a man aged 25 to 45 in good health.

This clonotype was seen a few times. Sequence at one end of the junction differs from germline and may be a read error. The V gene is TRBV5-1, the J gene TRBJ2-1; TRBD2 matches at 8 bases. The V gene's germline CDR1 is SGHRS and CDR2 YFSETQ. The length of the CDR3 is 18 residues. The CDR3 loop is CACSLGVLAASSYNEQFF. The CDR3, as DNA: TGCGCCTGCAGCCTGGGGGTACTAGCGGCCTCGAGTTACAATGAGCAGTTCTTC.

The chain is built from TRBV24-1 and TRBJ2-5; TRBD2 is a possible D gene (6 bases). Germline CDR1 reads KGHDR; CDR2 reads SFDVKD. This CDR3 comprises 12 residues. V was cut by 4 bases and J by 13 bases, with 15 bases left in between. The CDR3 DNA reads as TGTGCCACCAGTGAGGCGGGATCGTATCCGTACTTC. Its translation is CATSEAGSYPYF.